This T cell receptor (beta chain) was obtained from a study of T-cell reconstitution after alpha-beta-depleted transplantation in children. General observations from the study: Diversity of TCRbeta at day 60 was high in some patients, arising from surviving recipient T cells and thymic progenitors. Hyperexpanded clones declined; after one year, newly produced T cells mostly supplied diversity.

TCRbeta library preparation incorporated unique molecular identifiers. TCRdb redid the calling of the PCR reads with MiXCR, one entry per CDR3 protein. The sample shows about 290,000 distinct CDR3 sequences, about 7.3% of them seen only once. Germline CDR1 MDHEN, CDR2 SYDVKM. The CDR3 totals 17 residues. Trimming left V 7 bases short and J 0 bases short, with 19 bases between. This clonotype has just a few counts. No antigen is known for it. V is TRBV28 and J is TRBJ1-3; D is perhaps TRBD1 (5 bases). The clonotype originates from a female patient aged 2-9 years who had a stem cell transplant for Fanconi anemia, so the T cells may come from the graft donor. Sequenced material: peripheral blood, taken 360 days after TCRalphabeta/CD19-depleted stem cell transplant. DNA for the CDR3: TGTGCCAGCACCCTTCCACCTGGACAAACCTCTGGAAACACCATATATTTT. Translated, it gives CASTLPPGQTSGNTIYF. Supplemented by reference TRBV28 and TRBJ1-3, the full variable domain reads DVKVTQSSRYLVKRTGEKVFLECVQDMDHENMFWYRQDPGLGLRLIYFSYDVKMKEKGDIPEGYSVSREKKERFSLILESASTNQTSMYLCASTLPPGQTSGNTIYFGEGSWLTVV.